The present TCR beta chain was sequenced within a study of CD8 T cells in ankylosing spondylitis. In this sample, this clonotype turned up a few times. Antigen: not known. The CDR3 covers 16 residues. The V end was cut by 0 bases, the J end by 2 bases, with 14 bases between. The germline CDR1 and CDR2 sequences are MGHRA and YSYEKL. General study findings and limits: The authors found the disease-linked clones to be CD8+ and relatively rare in peripheral blood. A TCR beta motif made of roughly eight highly homologous variants seemed typical of ankylosing spondylitis blood.

TCR beta libraries were made by quantitative 5'-RACE with molecular barcodes. Each CDR3 protein is one row after TCRdb ran MiXCR on the 5' RACE reads. The table has 300,000 to 400,000 distinct CDR3 sequences, roughly 20% seen once. Sample: blood, either unsorted or a sorted T cell fraction (not recorded which). The rearrangement uses TRBV4-1 and TRBJ2-7, with D possibly being TRBD2 (5 bases). This sequence originates from a male donor with ankylosing spondylitis or in good health (not recorded which). CDR3 in amino acids: CASSQDIRGIPYEQYF. The DNA for the CDR3 is TGCGCCAGCAGCCAAGACATTCGGGGAATTCCCTACGAGCAGTACTTC.